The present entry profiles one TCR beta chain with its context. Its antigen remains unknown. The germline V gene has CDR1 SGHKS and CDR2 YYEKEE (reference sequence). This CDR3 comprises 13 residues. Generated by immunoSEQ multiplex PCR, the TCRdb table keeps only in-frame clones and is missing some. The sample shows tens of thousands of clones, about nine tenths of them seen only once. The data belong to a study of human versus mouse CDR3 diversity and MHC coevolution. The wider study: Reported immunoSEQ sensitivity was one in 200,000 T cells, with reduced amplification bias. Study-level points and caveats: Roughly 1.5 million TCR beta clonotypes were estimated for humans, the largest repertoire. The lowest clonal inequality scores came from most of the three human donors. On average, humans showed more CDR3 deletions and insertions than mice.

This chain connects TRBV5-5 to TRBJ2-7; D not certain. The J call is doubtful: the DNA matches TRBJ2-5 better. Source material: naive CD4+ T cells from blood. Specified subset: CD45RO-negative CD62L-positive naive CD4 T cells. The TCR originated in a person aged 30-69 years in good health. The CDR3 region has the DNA TGTGCCAGCAGCTTTTTGCGGCAAGAGACCCAGTACTTC. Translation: CASSFLRQETQYF.